Presented here are 10 T cell receptor beta chains from one specimen sequenced in a study of T-cell memory formation after mild COVID-19. TCRdb itself ran the 5' RACE reads through MiXCR, one entry per CDR3 protein. The repertoire holds under 250,000 distinct CDR3 sequences, with 15% as singletons. Input material: PBMCs or a T cell subset sorted from them (not recorded which). These receptors came from an adult woman who had mild COVID-19 (a few samples of this study predate the infection). Cell type and time point are not known.

The genes are TRBV7-6 and TRBJ2-1; tentatively, D is TRBD1 or TRBD2 (5 bases each). CDR1 and CDR2 (germline): SGHVS, FNYEAQ. The CDR3 is 13 amino acids. Trimming took off 1 base at V and 14 bases at J, with 15 bases between the two ends. CDR3 amino acids: CASSLDPGQPKFF. DNA for the CDR3: TGTGCCAGCAGCTTAGACCCGGGGCAACCCAAGTTCTTC. The full variable domain, completed using reference TRBV7-6 and TRBJ2-1, is GAGVSQSPRYKVTKRGQDVALRCDPISGHVSLYWYRQALGQGPEFLTYFNYEAQQDKSGLPNDRFSAERPEGSISTLTIQRTEQRDSAMYRCASSLDPGQPKFFGPGTRLTVL.

This clonotype has a handful of counts. The chain recombines TRBV7-7 with TRBJ2-7, with TRBD1 matching over 9 bases. CDR1 and CDR2 (germline): SSHAT, FNYEAQ (reference sequence). V dropped 10 bases and J dropped 4; count of bases not matched to a gene: 8. CDR3 length: 13 amino acids. CDR3 nucleotides: TGTGCCAATTGGGACAGGGCTTGGTACGAGCAGTACTTC. Translated: CANWDRAWYEQYF.

The chain employs TRBV2 and TRBJ2-3, with D maybe TRBD1 (6 bases). The length of the CDR3 is 17 residues. Trimming shortened V by 3 bases and J by 0 bases, and 16 bases separated the two germline ends. Germline V lookup: CDR1 SNHLY, CDR2 FYNNEI. The CDR3 loop is CASSEDSFGPSTDTQYF. CDR3 DNA sequence: TGTGCCAGCAGTGAGGACAGTTTTGGACCTAGCACAGATACGCAGTATTTT.

The chain joins TRBV12-3 or TRBV12-4 to TRBJ2-3, with 8 nucleotides matching TRBD1. This CDR3 comprises 15 residues. V trimming: 0 bases; J trimming: 4 bases; junction bases outside the gene matches: 3. CDR3 nucleotides: TGTGCCAGCAGTTTAGCAGCAGGGGGCCCAGATACGCAGTATTTT. Its protein is CASSLAAGGPDTQYF.

A few counts support this clonotype. The chain recombines TRBV5-4 with TRBJ2-2; tentative D call: TRBD1 (5 bases). Deletions cut 6 bases from V and 0 bases from J, with 12 bases between. This CDR3 comprises 15 residues. Germline CDR1 reads SGHNT; CDR2 reads YYREEE (reference sequence). CDR3 in DNA: TGTGCCAGCACCCTGACAGACGCGAACACCGGGGAGCTGTTTTTT. Translated: CASTLTDANTGELFF.

The chain couples TRBV6-2 or TRBV6-3 to TRBJ1-2, with 7 positions matching TRBD1. This CDR3 spans 14 amino acids. CDR1 MNHEY and CDR2 SVGEGT come from the germline V gene. V lost 2 bases and J lost 4; bases outside the gene matches: 4. The CDR3 protein is CASSYRTGRYGYTF. The CDR3 DNA is TGTGCCAGCAGTTACCGGACAGGCCGCTATGGCTACACCTTC.

A few counts support this clonotype. The CDR3 region has the DNA TGTGCCAGCACCCAGGGCGGGGGCTCCTACAATGAGCAGTTCTTC. Its translation: CASTQGGGSYNEQFF. The chain recombines TRBV2 with TRBJ2-1; 7 nucleotides agree with TRBD2. Trimming cost V 7 bases and J 0 bases; bases outside gene matches: 6. Per germline, CDR1 SNHLY and CDR2 FYNNEI. The CDR3 covers 15 residues.

The chain employs TRBV2 and TRBJ2-4, with D unresolved. In germline, CDR1 is SNHLY, CDR2 FYNNEI. Trimming took off 3 bases at V and 8 bases at J, with 11 bases between the two ends. There are 13 residues in the CDR3. For the CDR3, the DNA is TGTGCCAGCAGTGAGGCGGAAGGGCACATTCAGTACTTC. Translated, it gives CASSEAEGHIQYF.

There are a few counts of this clonotype. The rearrangement joins TRBV12-3 or TRBV12-4 to TRBJ1-1, with no clear D. The CDR3 is 12 residues long. Trimming took 2 bases from V and 7 from J, leaving 8 bases between them. In DNA, the CDR3 is TGTGCCAGCAGTTTACCCCCCCTTGAAGCTTTCTTT. Amino acid sequence: CASSLPPLEAFF.

The chain carries TRBV20-1 and TRBJ1-5, with 11 bases fitting TRBD1. Unmatched junction bases numbered 2, after V lost 6 bases and J lost 1 base. The CDR3 extends over 14 amino acids. CDR1 DFQATT and CDR2 SNEGSKA come from the germline V gene (reference sequence). The CDR3 loop is CSARDRGSNQPQHF. CDR3 coding DNA: TGCAGTGCGAGGGACAGGGGGAGCAATCAGCCCCAGCATTTT.